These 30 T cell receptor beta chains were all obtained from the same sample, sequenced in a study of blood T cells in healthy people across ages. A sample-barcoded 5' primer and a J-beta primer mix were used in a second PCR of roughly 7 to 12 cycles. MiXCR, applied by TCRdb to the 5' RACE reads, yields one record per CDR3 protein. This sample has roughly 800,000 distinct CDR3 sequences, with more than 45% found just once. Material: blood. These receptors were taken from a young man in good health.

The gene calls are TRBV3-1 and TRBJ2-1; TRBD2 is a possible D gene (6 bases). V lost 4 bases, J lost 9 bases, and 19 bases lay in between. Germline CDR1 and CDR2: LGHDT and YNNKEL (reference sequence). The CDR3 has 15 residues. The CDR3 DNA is TGTGCCAGCAGCCCCGAACCCGGGAGCGGGTTTGAGCAGTTCTTC. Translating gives CASSPEPGSGFEQFF.

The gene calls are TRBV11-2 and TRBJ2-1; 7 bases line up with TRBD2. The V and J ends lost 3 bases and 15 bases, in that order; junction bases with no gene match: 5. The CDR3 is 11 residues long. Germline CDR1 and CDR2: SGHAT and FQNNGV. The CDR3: CASSFAGDWFF. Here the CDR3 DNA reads TGTGCCAGCAGCTTTGCGGGAGATTGGTTCTTC.

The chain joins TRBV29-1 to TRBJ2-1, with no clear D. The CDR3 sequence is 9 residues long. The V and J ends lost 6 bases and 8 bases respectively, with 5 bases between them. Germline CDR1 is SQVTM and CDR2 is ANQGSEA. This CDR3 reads CSVVDEQFF. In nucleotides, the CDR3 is TGCAGCGTGGTTGATGAGCAGTTCTTC.

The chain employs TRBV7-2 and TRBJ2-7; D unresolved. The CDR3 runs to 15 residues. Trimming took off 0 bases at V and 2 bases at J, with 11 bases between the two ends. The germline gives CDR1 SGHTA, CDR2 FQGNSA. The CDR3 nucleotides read TGTGCCAGCAGCTTAGCGCCATATTCCACCTACGAGCAGTACTTC. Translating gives CASSLAPYSTYEQYF.

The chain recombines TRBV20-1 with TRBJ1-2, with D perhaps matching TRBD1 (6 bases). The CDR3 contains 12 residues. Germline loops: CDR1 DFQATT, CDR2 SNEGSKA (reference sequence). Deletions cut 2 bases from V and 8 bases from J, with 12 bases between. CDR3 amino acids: CSARRGVEGYTF. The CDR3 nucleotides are TGCAGTGCTAGAAGGGGGGTAGAGGGCTACACCTTC.

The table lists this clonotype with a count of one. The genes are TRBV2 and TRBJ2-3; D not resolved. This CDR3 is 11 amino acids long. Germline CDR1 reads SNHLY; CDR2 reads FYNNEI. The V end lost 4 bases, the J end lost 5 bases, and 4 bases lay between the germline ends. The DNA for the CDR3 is TGTGCCAGCAGTGTTAAAGATACGCAGTATTTT. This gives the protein CASSVKDTQYF.

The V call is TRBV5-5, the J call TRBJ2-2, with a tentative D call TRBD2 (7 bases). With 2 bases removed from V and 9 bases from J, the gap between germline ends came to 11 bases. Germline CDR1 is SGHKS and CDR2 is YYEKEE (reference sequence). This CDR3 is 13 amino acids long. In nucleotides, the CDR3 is TGTGCCAGCAGCTTTGGGGGGGCCAGGGAGCTGTTTTTT. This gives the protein CASSFGGARELFF.

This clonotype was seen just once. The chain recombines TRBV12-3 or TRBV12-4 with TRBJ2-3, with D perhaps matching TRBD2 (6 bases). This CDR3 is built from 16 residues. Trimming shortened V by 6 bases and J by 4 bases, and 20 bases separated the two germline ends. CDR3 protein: CASSGSFAGGADTQYF. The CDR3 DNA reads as TGTGCCAGCAGCGGCAGCTTTGCGGGCGGGGCAGATACGCAGTATTTT.

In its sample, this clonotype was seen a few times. In DNA form, the CDR3 reads TGTGCCAGCAGCTGGGCGAAAAGCGGGGTAGATACGCAGTATTTT. Translation: CASSWAKSGVDTQYF. J is TRBJ2-3 and V is TRBV7-2, with 7 bases aligning to TRBD2. J was trimmed by 5 bases and V by 4 bases; bases with no gene match: 9. Per germline, CDR1 SGHTA and CDR2 FQGNSA. This CDR3 spans 15 amino acids. Looking up the rest from reference TRBV7-2 and TRBJ2-3 gives the full variable domain: GAGVSQSPSNKVTEKGKDVELRCDPISGHTALYWYRQSLGQGLEFLIYFQGNSAPDKSGLPSDRFSAERTGGSVSTLTIQRTQQEDSAVYLCASSWAKSGVDTQYFGPGTRLTVL.

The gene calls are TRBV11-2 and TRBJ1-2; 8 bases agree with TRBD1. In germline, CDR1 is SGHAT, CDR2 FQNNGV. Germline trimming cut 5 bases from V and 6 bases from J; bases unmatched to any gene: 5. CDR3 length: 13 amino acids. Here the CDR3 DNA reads TGTGCCAGCAGCGCGGACAGGGCAAATGGCTACACCTTC. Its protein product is CASSADRANGYTF.

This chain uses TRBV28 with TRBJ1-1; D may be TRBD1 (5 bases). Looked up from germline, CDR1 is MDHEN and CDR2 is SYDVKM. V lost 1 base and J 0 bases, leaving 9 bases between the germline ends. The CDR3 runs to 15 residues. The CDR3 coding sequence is TGTGCCAGCAGTTTATCGACAGTAATGAACACTGAAGCTTTCTTT. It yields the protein CASSLSTVMNTEAFF.

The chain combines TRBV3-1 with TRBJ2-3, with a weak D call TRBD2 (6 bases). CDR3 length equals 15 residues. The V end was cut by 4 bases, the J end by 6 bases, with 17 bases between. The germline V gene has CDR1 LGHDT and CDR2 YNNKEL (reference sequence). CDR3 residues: CASSRARGATDTQYF. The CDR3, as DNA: TGTGCCAGCAGCCGCGCTCGCGGGGCAACCGATACGCAGTATTTT.

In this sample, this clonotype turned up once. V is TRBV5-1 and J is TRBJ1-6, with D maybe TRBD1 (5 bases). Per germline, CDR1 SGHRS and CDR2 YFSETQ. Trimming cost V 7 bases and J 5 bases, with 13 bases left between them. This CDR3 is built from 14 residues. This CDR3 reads CASHAGRNNSPLHF. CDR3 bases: TGCGCCAGCCACGCGGGACGGAATAATTCACCCCTCCACTTT.

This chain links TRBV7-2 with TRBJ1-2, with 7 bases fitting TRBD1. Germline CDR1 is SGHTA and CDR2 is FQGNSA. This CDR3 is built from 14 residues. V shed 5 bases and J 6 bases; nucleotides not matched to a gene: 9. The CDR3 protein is CASSIDRAYNGYTF. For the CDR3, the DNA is TGTGCCAGCAGCATAGACAGGGCGTACAATGGCTACACCTTC.

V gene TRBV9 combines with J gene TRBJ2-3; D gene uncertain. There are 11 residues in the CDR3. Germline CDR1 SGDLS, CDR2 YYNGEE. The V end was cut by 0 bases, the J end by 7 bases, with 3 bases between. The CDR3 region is CASSVGNTQYF. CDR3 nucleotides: TGTGCCAGCAGCGTAGGGAATACGCAGTATTTT. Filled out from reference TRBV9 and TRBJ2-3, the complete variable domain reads DSGVTQTPKHLITATGQRVTLRCSPRSGDLSVYWYQQSLDQGLQFLIQYYNGEERAKGNILERFSAQQFPDLHSELNLSSLELGDSALYFCASSVGNTQYFGPGTRLTVL.

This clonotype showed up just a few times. CDR3 DNA sequence: TGCAGCGTCGTGGACAGGGCGTATGGGAGCAATGAGCAGTTCTTC. Its translation is CSVVDRAYGSNEQFF. This rearrangement joins TRBV29-1 to TRBJ2-1, with TRBD1 identical over 8 bases. Germline loops: CDR1 SQVTM, CDR2 ANQGSEA. The CDR3 loop spans 15 amino acids. V dropped 6 bases and J dropped 6; count of bases not matched to a gene: 13.

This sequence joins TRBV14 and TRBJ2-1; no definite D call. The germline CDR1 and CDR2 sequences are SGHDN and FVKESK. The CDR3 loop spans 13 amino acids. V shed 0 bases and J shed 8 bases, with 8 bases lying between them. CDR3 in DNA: TGTGCCAGCAGCCAAGAGACCGACTATGAGCAGTTCTTC. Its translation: CASSQETDYEQFF.

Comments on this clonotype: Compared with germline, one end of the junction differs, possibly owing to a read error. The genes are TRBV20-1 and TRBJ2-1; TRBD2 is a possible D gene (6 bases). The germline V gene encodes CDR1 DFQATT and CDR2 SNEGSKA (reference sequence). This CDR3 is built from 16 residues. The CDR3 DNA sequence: TGCGGTGCTAGACCCCCTGGTTGGGGGGATCGCAATGAGCAGTTCTTC. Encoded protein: CGARPPGWGDRNEQFF.

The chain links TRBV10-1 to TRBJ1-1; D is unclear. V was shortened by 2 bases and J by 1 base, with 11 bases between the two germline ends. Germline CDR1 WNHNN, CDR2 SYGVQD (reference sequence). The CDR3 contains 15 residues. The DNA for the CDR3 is TGCGCCAGCAGTGAGGGTAGAGCGGAGAACACTGAAGCTTTCTTT. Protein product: CASSEGRAENTEAFF.

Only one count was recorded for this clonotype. CDR3 protein: CASSAAQGRYGYTF. The CDR3 DNA reads as TGTGCCAGCAGTGCAGCGCAGGGACGCTATGGCTACACCTTC. V is TRBV2 and J is TRBJ1-2; D perhaps matches TRBD1 (5 bases). V lost 4 bases, J lost 4 bases, and 13 bases lay in between. The germline CDR1 and CDR2 sequences are SNHLY and FYNNEI. CDR3 length: 14 residues.

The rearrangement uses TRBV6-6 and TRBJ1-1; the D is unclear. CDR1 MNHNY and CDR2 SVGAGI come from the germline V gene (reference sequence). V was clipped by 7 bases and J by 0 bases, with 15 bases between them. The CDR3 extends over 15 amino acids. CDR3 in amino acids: CASNPASRMNTEAFF. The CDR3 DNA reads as TGTGCCAGCAACCCCGCGAGCCGGATGAACACTGAAGCTTTCTTT.

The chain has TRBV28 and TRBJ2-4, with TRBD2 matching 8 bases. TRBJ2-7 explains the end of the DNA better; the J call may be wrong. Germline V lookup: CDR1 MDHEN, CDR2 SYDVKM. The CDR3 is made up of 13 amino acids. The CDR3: CASGSGMIYEQYF. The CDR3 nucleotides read TGTGCCAGCGGTAGCGGGATGATCTACGAGCAGTACTTC.

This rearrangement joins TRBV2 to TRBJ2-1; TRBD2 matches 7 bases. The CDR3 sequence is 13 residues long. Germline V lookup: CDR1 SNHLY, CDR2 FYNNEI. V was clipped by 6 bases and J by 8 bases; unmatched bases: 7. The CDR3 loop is CASRGLGWDEQFF. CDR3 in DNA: TGTGCCAGCAGAGGACTAGGTTGGGATGAGCAGTTCTTC.

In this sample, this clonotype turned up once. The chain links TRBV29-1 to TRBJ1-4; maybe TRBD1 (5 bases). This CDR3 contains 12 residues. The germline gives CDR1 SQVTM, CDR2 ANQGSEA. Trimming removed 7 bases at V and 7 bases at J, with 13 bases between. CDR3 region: CSAGGRGEKLFF. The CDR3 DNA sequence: TGCAGCGCTGGGGGGAGAGGTGAAAAACTGTTTTTT.

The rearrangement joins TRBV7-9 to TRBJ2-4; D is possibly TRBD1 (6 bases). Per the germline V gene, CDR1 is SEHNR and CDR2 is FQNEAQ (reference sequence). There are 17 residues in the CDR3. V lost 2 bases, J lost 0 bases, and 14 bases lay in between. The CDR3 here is CASSLSRQVLAKNIQYF. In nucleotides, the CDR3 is TGTGCCAGCAGCTTATCGCGACAGGTACTAGCCAAAAACATTCAGTACTTC.

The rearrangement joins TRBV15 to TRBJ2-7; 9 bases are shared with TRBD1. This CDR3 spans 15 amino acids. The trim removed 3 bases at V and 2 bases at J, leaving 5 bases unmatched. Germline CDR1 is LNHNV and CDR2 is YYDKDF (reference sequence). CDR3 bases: TGTGCCACCAGCAGGCGGGGGACAGGGACCTACGAGCAGTACTTC. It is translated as CATSRRGTGTYEQYF. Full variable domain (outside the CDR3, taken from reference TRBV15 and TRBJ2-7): DAMVIQNPRYQVTQFGKPVTLSCSQTLNHNVMYWYQQKSSQAPKLLFHYYDKDFNNEADTPDNFQSRRPNTSFCFLDIRSPGLGDTAMYLCATSRRGTGTYEQYFGPGTRLTVT.

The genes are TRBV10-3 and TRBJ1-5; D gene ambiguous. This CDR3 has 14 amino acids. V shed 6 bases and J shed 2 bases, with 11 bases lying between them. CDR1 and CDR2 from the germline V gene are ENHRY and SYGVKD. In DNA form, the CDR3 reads TGTGCCATCAGGCCCGAAGCGGGCAATCAGCCCCAGCATTTT. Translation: CAIRPEAGNQPQHF.

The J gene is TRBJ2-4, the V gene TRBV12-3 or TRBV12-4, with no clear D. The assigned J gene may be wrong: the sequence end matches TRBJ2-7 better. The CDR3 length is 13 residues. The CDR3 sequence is CASSSYRWYEQYF. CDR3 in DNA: TGTGCCAGCAGCTCATACCGATGGTACGAGCAGTACTTC.

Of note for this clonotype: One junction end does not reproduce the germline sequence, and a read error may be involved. For the CDR3, the DNA is TGCGCCGGCAGACCCAGCGAAGGCTACGAGCAGTACTTC. Translating it yields CAGRPSEGYEQYF. This sequence joins TRBV10-2 and TRBJ2-7; D gene unclear. Germline V gene sequence: CDR1 WSHSY, CDR2 SAAADI. The CDR3 contains 13 residues.

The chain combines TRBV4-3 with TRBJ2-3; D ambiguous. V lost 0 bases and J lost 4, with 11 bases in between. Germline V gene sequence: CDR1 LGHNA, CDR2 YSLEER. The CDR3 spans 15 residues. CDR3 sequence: CASSQDHHVSDTQYF. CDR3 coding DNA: TGCGCCAGCAGCCAAGATCATCACGTTTCAGATACGCAGTATTTT.